A single sample gave rise to the 27 T cell receptor beta chains below, sequenced in a study of PD-1 blockade in classical Hodgkin lymphoma. Relapse was seen in all patients after autologous stem cell transplantation, and brentuximab vedotin exposure was variable. TCRdb's table, derived via immunoSEQ multiplex PCR, lists solely in-frame clones and lacks some. Of nearly 100,000 clones listed, roughly 84% are singletons. The source was peripheral blood mononuclear cells (PBMCs), collected at baseline. The receptors originated from a human donor with classical Hodgkin lymphoma.

V gene TRBV7-8 combines with J gene TRBJ1-5, with D unclear. Germline V CDR1 and CDR2: SGHVS, FQNEAQ. V lost 1 base and J 3 bases, leaving 7 bases between the germline ends. CDR3 length: 14 residues. The CDR3 nucleotides read TGTGCCAGCAGCTTAGAAGGGTCCAATCAGCCCCAGCATTTT. Protein sequence: CASSLEGSNQPQHF.

V and J are TRBV4-1 and TRBJ1-4; 11 bases map to TRBD1. CDR1 and CDR2 from the germline V gene are MGHRA and YSYEKL. This CDR3 is 16 amino acids long. With V trimmed by 0 bases and J by 8 bases, 5 bases remained unmatched. The CDR3 reads CASSQDRGTGGEKLFF. CDR3 coding DNA: TGCGCCAGCAGCCAAGATCGCGGGACAGGGGGAGAAAAACTGTTTTTT.

In the case of this clone: Other DNA sequences from this sample encode an identical CDR3 as well. The gene calls are TRBV18 and TRBJ1-1; D remains ambiguous. Per the germline V gene, CDR1 is KGHSH and CDR2 is LQKENI. The CDR3 has 15 amino acids. Trimming cost V 1 base and J 0 bases, with 9 bases left between them. The CDR3 nucleotides are TGTGCCAGCTCACCACAGGGAAGTATGAACACTGAAGCTTTCTTT. The encoded protein is CASSPQGSMNTEAFF.

V usage is TRBV27 and J usage is TRBJ1-4, with TRBD1 matching over 11 bases. V was clipped by 4 bases and J by 7 bases; unmatched bases: 8. The CDR3 is 16 residues long. CDR1 is MNHEY and CDR2 is SMNVEV in the germline V gene (reference sequence). DNA of the CDR3: TGTGCCAGCAGTTCCCCCGGGACAGGGGGGGGTGAAAAACTGTTTTTT. Translated, it gives CASSSPGTGGGEKLFF.

As regards this clone: The same CDR3 arises from other DNA sequences in this sample as well. This chain links TRBV5-1 with TRBJ2-1; D uncertain. In germline, CDR1 is SGHRS, CDR2 YFSETQ. The CDR3 covers 12 residues. The ends were cut back, 0 bases at V and 7 bases at J, with 5 bases in the middle. The CDR3 sequence is CASSLARNEQFF. CDR3 DNA: TGCGCCAGCAGCTTGGCCAGGAATGAGCAGTTCTTC.

The chain couples TRBV5-6 to TRBJ1-3, with D hard to call. V dropped 6 bases and J dropped 6 bases, with 13 bases sitting between them. Germline lookup yields CDR1 SGHDT and CDR2 YYEEEE. The CDR3 spans 13 residues. CDR3 in DNA: TGTGCCAGCAACGGCCGGGGTGCAAACACCATATATTTT. Translation gives CASNGRGANTIYF.

Many counts were recorded for this clone. This chain joins TRBV9 and TRBJ2-3; D is undetermined. The CDR3 is 14 residues long. V lost 1 base and J 1 base, leaving 7 bases between the germline ends. Germline V lookup: CDR1 SGDLS, CDR2 YYNGEE. The CDR3 coding sequence is TGTGCCAGCAGCGTACTAGTGGGCACAGATACGCAGTATTTT. This gives the protein CASSVLVGTDTQYF. The variable domain in full, completed from reference TRBV9 and TRBJ2-3, reads DSGVTQTPKHLITATGQRVTLRCSPRSGDLSVYWYQQSLDQGLQFLIQYYNGEERAKGNILERFSAQQFPDLHSELNLSSLELGDSALYFCASSVLVGTDTQYFGPGTRLTVL.

The V gene is TRBV5-1, the J gene TRBJ2-3; 15 positions agree with TRBD2. V shed 4 bases, J shed 5 bases, and the junction held 8 bases outside the gene matches. In germline, CDR1 is SGHRS, CDR2 YFSETQ. CDR3 length: 17 amino acids. The CDR3: CASSEGLAGGGIDTQYF. The CDR3 DNA reads TGCGCCAGCAGCGAGGGACTAGCGGGAGGCGGCATAGATACGCAGTATTTT.

The chain carries TRBV29-1 and TRBJ1-2, with a weak D call TRBD1 (6 bases). V lost 7 bases and J 7 bases, leaving 19 bases between the germline ends. From germline, CDR1 is SQVTM and CDR2 ANQGSEA. CDR3 size: 13 residues. The CDR3, as DNA: TGCAGCGCGGCCCGGGCAGGGGAACGTGGCTACACCTTC. Protein product: CSAARAGERGYTF.

This clone was counted once. The genes are TRBV5-5 and TRBJ1-1; D is perhaps TRBD1 (6 bases). This CDR3 is 18 amino acids long. Germline lookup yields CDR1 SGHKS and CDR2 YYEKEE (reference sequence). V was trimmed by 0 bases and J by 0 bases, leaving 18 bases between them. DNA of the CDR3: TGTGCCAGCAGCTTGGTTGGCAGGGGTATCCCAATGAACACTGAAGCTTTCTTT. It translates to CASSLVGRGIPMNTEAFF.

J is TRBJ2-1 and V is TRBV14, with unresolved D. Trimming removed 1 base from V and 7 bases from J, with 8 bases in between. Germline CDR1 reads SGHDN; CDR2 reads FVKESK. The CDR3 is 13 amino acids. CDR3 region: CASSQGVLNEQFF. As DNA, the CDR3 is TGTGCCAGCAGCCAAGGGGTACTAAATGAGCAGTTCTTC.

The V and J genes are TRBV5-1 and TRBJ2-3, with TRBD2 matching 12 bases. This CDR3 is 16 amino acids long. The V gene's germline CDR1 is SGHRS and CDR2 YFSETQ. J lost 11 bases, V lost 4 bases, and 14 bases had no gene match. CDR3 sequence (DNA): TGCGCCAGCAGCCACATGCAGACTAGCGGGAGAAGGATGCAGTATTTT. It yields the protein CASSHMQTSGRRMQYF.

The chain combines TRBV10-2 with TRBJ2-5; D may be TRBD2 (6 bases). Germline values: CDR1 WSHSY, CDR2 SAAADI. V was cut by 4 bases and J by 5 bases, with 8 bases left in between. The CDR3 extends over 12 amino acids. CDR3 sequence reads: CASSVEGETQYF. The CDR3 bases are TGCGCCAGCAGTGTGGAGGGGGAGACCCAGTACTTC.

This clone was seen once. The rearrangement uses TRBV19 and TRBJ2-2; tentatively, D is TRBD1 (6 bases). The CDR3 is made up of 16 amino acids. V gave up 6 bases and J gave up 0 bases, with 14 bases separating them. CDR1 LNHDA and CDR2 SQIVND come from the germline V gene (reference sequence). The CDR3 DNA sequence: TGTGCCAGTAGCCAACAGGGAATCGCGAACACCGGGGAGCTGTTTTTT. Translating gives CASSQQGIANTGELFF. The entire variable domain, with the rest obtained from reference TRBV19 and TRBJ2-2, is as follows: DGGITQSPKYLFRKEGQNVTLSCEQNLNHDAMYWYRQDPGQGLRLIYYSQIVNDFQKGDIAEGYSVSREKKESFPLTVTSAQKNPTAFYLCASSQQGIANTGELFFGEGSRLTVL.

This chain connects TRBV30 to TRBJ1-5, with D maybe TRBD1 (5 bases). V was cut by 2 bases and J by 3 bases, with 17 bases left in between. CDR1 is GTSNPN and CDR2 is SVGIG in the germline V gene (reference sequence). This CDR3 region has 16 residues. The CDR3 nucleotides are TGTGCCTGGAGTTCAAAATCTCAGGGTACCAATCAGCCCCAGCATTTT. Amino acids: CAWSSKSQGTNQPQHF.

The V gene is TRBV4-3, the J gene TRBJ2-7; D assignment may be TRBD1 or TRBD2 (5 bases each). Germline CDR1 LGHNA, CDR2 YSLEER. CDR3 length: 14 residues. The V gene lost 4 bases and the J gene lost 4 bases, with 14 bases spanning the gap. In DNA form, the CDR3 reads TGCGCCAGCAGCCCCTCCCTCTGGGGGTACGAGCAGTACTTC. Translating gives CASSPSLWGYEQYF.

This clone has just one count. CDR3 protein: CASSWSGLAGYEQYF. The DNA for the CDR3 is TGTGCCAGTAGTTGGTCGGGACTAGCGGGATACGAGCAGTACTTC. This chain links TRBV19 with TRBJ2-7; 13 bases line up with TRBD2. Germline CDR1 reads LNHDA; CDR2 reads SQIVND (reference sequence). This CDR3 spans 15 amino acids. The J segment lost 4 bases and the V segment lost 5 bases, leaving 5 bases of the junction unmatched.

This clone occurred a few times. V is TRBV13 and J is TRBJ2-2; D uncertain. Germline CDR1 and CDR2: PRHDT and FYEKMQ (reference sequence). V lost 7 bases and J 5 bases, leaving 11 bases between the germline ends. The length of the CDR3 is 13 residues. The CDR3 DNA is TGTGCCAGCACCCTGGGTTCTACCGGGGAGCTGTTTTTT. This codes for CASTLGSTGELFF.

A note on this clone: The junction and the germline gene differ at one end; a read error may be behind it. V is TRBV5-1 and J is TRBJ2-3; tentatively, D is TRBD2 (6 bases). The CDR3 consists of 19 residues. In germline, CDR1 is SGHRS, CDR2 YFSETQ. The CDR3 here is CASSLSVLADRQSTDTQYF. CDR3 sequence (DNA): TGCGCCAGTAGCTTGAGCGTATTAGCGGACCGGCAAAGCACAGATACGCAGTATTTT.

The rearrangement uses TRBV10-3 and TRBJ2-2; the match to TRBD1 covers 7 bases. The CDR3 extends over 13 amino acids. V trimming: 8 bases; J trimming: 6 bases; junction bases outside the gene matches: 6. Germline V gene data show CDR1 as ENHRY and CDR2 as SYGVKD. The CDR3 loop reads CAIGTGAAGELFF. As DNA, the CDR3 is TGTGCCATCGGAACAGGGGCTGCCGGGGAGCTGTTTTTT.

In nucleotides, the CDR3 is TGTGCCAGTAGTATAGTTCCAGATACGCAGTATTTT. Its protein product is CASSIVPDTQYF. V and J are TRBV19 and TRBJ2-3, with D unresolved. Germline CDR1 LNHDA, CDR2 SQIVND (reference sequence). CDR3 size: 12 residues. Trimming removed 1 base at V and 4 bases at J, with 3 bases between. The complete variable domain, with remaining parts taken from reference TRBV19 and TRBJ2-3, reads DGGITQSPKYLFRKEGQNVTLSCEQNLNHDAMYWYRQDPGQGLRLIYYSQIVNDFQKGDIAEGYSVSREKKESFPLTVTSAQKNPTAFYLCASSIVPDTQYFGPGTRLTVL.

This clone was seen a single time. J is TRBJ2-2 and V is TRBV12-2; the table names TRBD2, a call not compared with the DNA. TRBV12-2 is shown as a pseudogene. The CDR3 has 19 amino acids. CDR3 DNA: TGTGCAAGTCGCTTAGCAGCGGGACTAGCGGGAGAATGTACCGGGGAGCTGTTTTTT. It specifies CASRLAAGLAGECTGELFF.

The V gene is TRBV6-1, the J gene TRBJ1-2; 8 bases line up with TRBD1. The V gene's germline CDR1 is MNHNS and CDR2 SASEGT. V dropped 1 base and J dropped 3; count of bases not matched to a gene: 7. This CDR3 has 16 residues. This CDR3 reads CASSEDGTGLDYGYTF. In DNA, the CDR3 is TGTGCCAGCAGTGAAGATGGGACAGGACTAGACTATGGCTACACCTTC.

The chain couples TRBV9 to TRBJ2-3; TRBD2 matches 14 bases. J lost 5 bases, V lost 1 base, and 6 bases had no gene match. Germline V gene sequence: CDR1 SGDLS, CDR2 YYNGEE. The CDR3 length is 17 residues. The CDR3 nucleotides are TGTGCCAGCAGCGTACTTGGACTAGCGGGAGGTGTAGATACGCAGTATTTT. Its protein is CASSVLGLAGGVDTQYF.

The chain is built from TRBV5-1 and TRBJ1-2; TRBD1 aligns across 8 bases. The ends lost 3 bases at V and 4 bases at J; junction bases unmatched: 5. Germline loops: CDR1 SGHRS, CDR2 YFSETQ. This CDR3 is built from 14 residues. This CDR3 is CASSYGQGGYGYTF. The CDR3 DNA is TGCGCCAGCAGCTATGGACAGGGCGGCTATGGCTACACCTTC.

The rearrangement links TRBV7-2 to TRBJ2-2, with 7 bases aligning to TRBD1. CDR1 SGHTA and CDR2 FQGNSA come from the germline V gene. J was trimmed by 4 bases and V by 4 bases; bases with no gene match: 3. The CDR3 extends over 14 amino acids. CDR3 nucleotide sequence: TGTGCCAGCAGCTCCAGACAGGGCACCGGGGAGCTGTTTTTT. It codes for CASSSRQGTGELFF.

This sequence joins TRBV19 and TRBJ2-7; D possibly corresponds to TRBD2 (5 bases). V was shortened by 3 bases and J by 7 bases, with 19 bases between the two germline ends. Germline V gene sequence: CDR1 LNHDA, CDR2 SQIVND (reference sequence). The CDR3 runs to 15 residues. CDR3 coding DNA: TGTGCCAGTAGTATCAACCGGGATCCCTCCTTGGAGCAGTACTTC. It codes for CASSINRDPSLEQYF.